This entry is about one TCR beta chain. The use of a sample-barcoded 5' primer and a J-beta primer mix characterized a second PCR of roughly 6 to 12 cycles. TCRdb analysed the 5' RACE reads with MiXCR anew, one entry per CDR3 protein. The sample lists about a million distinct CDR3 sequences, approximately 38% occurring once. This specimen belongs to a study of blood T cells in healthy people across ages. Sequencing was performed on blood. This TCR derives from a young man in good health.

CDR3: CSARDALQGGEKLFF. The CDR3 nucleotides read TGCAGTGCCCGAGATGCCTTACAGGGTGGGGAAAAACTGTTTTTT. The chain is built from TRBV20-1 and TRBJ1-4, with D tentatively TRBD1 (6 bases). V lost 6 bases, J lost 8 bases, and 22 bases lay in between. Germline V gives CDR1 DFQATT, CDR2 SNEGSKA (reference sequence). The CDR3 totals 15 residues.